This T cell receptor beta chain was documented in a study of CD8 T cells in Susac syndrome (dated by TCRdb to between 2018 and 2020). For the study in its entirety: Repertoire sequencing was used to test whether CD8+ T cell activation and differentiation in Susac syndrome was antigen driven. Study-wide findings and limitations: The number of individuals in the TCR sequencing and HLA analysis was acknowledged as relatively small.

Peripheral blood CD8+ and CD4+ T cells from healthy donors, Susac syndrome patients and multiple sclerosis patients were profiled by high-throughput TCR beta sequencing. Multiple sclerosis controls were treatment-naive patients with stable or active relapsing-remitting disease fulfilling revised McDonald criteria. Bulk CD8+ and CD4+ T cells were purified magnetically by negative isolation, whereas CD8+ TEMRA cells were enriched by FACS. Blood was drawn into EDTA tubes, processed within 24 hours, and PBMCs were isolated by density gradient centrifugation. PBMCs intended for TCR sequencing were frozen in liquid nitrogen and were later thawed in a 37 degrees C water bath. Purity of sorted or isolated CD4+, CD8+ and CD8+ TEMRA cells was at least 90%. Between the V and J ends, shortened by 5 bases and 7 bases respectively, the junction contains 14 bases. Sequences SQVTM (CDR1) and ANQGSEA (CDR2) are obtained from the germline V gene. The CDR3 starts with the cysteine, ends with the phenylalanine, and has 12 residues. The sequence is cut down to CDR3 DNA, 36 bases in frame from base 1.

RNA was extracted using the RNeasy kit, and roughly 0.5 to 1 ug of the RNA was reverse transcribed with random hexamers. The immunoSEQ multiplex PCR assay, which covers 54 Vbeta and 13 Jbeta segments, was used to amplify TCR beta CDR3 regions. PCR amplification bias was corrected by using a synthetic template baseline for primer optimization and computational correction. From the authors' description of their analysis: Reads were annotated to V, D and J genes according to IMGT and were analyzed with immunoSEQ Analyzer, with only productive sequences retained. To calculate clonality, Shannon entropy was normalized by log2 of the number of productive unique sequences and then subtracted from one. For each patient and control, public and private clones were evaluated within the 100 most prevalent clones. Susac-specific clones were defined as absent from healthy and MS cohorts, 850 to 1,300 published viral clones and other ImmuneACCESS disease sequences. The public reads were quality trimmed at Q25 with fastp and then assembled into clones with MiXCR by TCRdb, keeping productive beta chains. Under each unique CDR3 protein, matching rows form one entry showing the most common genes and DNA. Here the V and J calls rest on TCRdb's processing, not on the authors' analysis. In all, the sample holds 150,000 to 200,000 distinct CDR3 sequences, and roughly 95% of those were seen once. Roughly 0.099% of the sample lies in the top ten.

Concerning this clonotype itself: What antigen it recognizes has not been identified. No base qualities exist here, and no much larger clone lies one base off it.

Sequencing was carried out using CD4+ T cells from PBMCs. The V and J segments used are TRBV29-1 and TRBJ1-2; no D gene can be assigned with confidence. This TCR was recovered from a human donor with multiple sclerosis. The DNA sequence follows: TGCAGCGTTTCCAGGACCAGCGGTGGCTACACCTTC. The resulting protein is CSVSRTSGGYTF. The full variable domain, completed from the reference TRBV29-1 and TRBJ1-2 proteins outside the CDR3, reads SAVISQKPSRDICQRGTSLTIQCQVDSQVTMMFWYRQQPGQSLTLIATANQGSEATYESGFVIDKFPISRPNLTFSTLTVSNMSPEDSSIYLCSVSRTSGGYTFGSGTRLTVV.